This TCR beta chain was retrieved from a study of CD8 T cells in ankylosing spondylitis. Trimming took 0 bases from V and 2 from J; bases not matched to a gene: 2. Per the germline V gene, CDR1 is SGHRS and CDR2 is YFSETQ. The CDR3 loop spans 14 amino acids. This clonotype has a count of ten or more. The antigen is undetermined. Notes on the study in general: Disease-linked clones reportedly showed significant enrichment in matched ankylosing spondylitis synovial fluid. Certain motif variants had earlier been reported in reactive arthritis synovial fluid and blood.

Making use of molecular barcodes, quantitative 5'-RACE generated TCR beta libraries. TCRdb re-called the 5' RACE reads through MiXCR, storing one row per CDR3 protein. Of about 240,000 distinct CDR3 sequences listed, over 8.5% are singletons. This chain joins TRBV5-1 and TRBJ2-7, with 7 bases matching TRBD1. The source of this sequence is a male donor with ankylosing spondylitis or in good health (not recorded which). Sequencing used blood, either unsorted or a sorted T cell fraction (not recorded which). CDR3: CASSLEQGAYEQYF. CDR3 DNA: TGCGCCAGCAGCTTGGAGCAGGGGGCCTACGAGCAGTACTTC.